The 28 T cell receptor beta chains below were found in one sample sequenced in a study of T cell responses to AZD1222 COVID-19 vaccine. Generated by immunoSEQ multiplex PCR, the TCRdb table keeps only in-frame clones and is missing some. The data contain about 200,000 clones, about 86% of them seen just once; the ten biggest clones take up 7.5% to 9.5%. The sequenced sample was peripheral blood, obtained on day 0 of AZD1222 vaccination. The receptors were gathered from an adult in good health.

This clone was found a few times. V usage is TRBV2 and J usage is TRBJ1-2; 10 nucleotides agree with TRBD1. This CDR3 region has 14 residues. V lost 6 bases, J lost 1 base, and 2 bases stayed unmatched. Germline lookup yields CDR1 SNHLY and CDR2 FYNNEI. This CDR3 reads CASRGQGNNYGYTF. The DNA of the CDR3 is TGTGCCAGCAGGGGACAGGGGAATAACTATGGCTACACCTTC.

The V and J genes are TRBV28 and TRBJ1-3; no clear D. Germline V gives CDR1 MDHEN, CDR2 SYDVKM. CDR3 size: 16 residues. V was shortened by 1 base and J by 3 bases, with 13 bases between the two germline ends. CDR3 DNA: TGTGCCAGCAGTTTATATACTGGGGTGGATGGAAACACCATATATTTT. Amino acids: CASSLYTGVDGNTIYF.

With respect to this clone: One end of the junction varies from germline; a read error may be responsible. The chain is built from TRBV12-3 or TRBV12-4 and TRBJ1-1; TRBD1 is a possible D gene (6 bases). This CDR3 comprises 13 residues. The CDR3 region has the DNA TGTGCCAGCAGTTTTGGACAGTACACTAAAGCTTTCTTT. Protein sequence: CASSFGQYTKAFF.

This chain links TRBV14 with TRBJ1-1, with D unresolved. There are 15 residues in the CDR3. Germline CDR1 and CDR2: SGHDN and FVKESK. V lost 5 bases and J 0 bases, leaving 13 bases between the germline ends. As DNA, the CDR3 is TGTGCCAGCAGCTTGCGGGAAGGGTTGAACACTGAAGCTTTCTTT. This translates into CASSLREGLNTEAFF.

This clone has just one count. The V gene is TRBV24-1, the J gene TRBJ2-2; D is perhaps TRBD1 (6 bases). Per the germline V gene, CDR1 is KGHDR and CDR2 is SFDVKD. The CDR3 sequence is 15 residues long. V was clipped by 3 bases and J by 5 bases, with 12 bases between them. The CDR3, as DNA: TGTGCCACCAGTGATGCAGGGGCGCCTACCGGGGAGCTGTTTTTT. Residues: CATSDAGAPTGELFF.

This clone showed up just a few times. The CDR3 loop is CASSSYGTGVPYEQYF. The DNA for the CDR3 is TGCGCCAGCAGTTCCTACGGGACAGGGGTGCCCTACGAGCAGTACTTC. This chain links TRBV10-2 with TRBJ2-7, with TRBD1 matching 10 bases. Germline loops: CDR1 WSHSY, CDR2 SAAADI. The CDR3 has 16 residues. The J segment lost 2 bases and the V segment lost 5 bases, leaving 9 bases of the junction unmatched.

J is TRBJ2-1 and V is TRBV2; D is unclear. Germline V gene lookup returns CDR1 SNHLY and CDR2 FYNNEI. This CDR3 contains 11 residues. V gave up 1 base and J gave up 10 bases, with 5 bases separating them. CDR3 residues: CASSEVGEQFF. The CDR3 nucleotides read TGTGCCAGCAGTGAAGTGGGGGAGCAGTTCTTC.

The V gene is TRBV11-2, the J gene TRBJ2-5; 10 nucleotides line up with TRBD2. This CDR3 region has 14 residues. V lost 5 bases, J lost 1 base, and 1 base stayed unmatched. Germline V gene lookup returns CDR1 SGHAT and CDR2 FQNNGV. The CDR3 here is CASSPSGGQETQYF. The DNA for the CDR3 is TGTGCCAGCAGCCCTAGCGGGGGCCAAGAGACCCAGTACTTC.

The chain couples TRBV25-1 to TRBJ2-7; 8 bases line up with TRBD1. CDR1 and CDR2 (germline): MGHDK, SYGVNS. This CDR3 has 18 residues. Losses at the gene ends were 6 bases for V and 3 bases for J; bases not matched to a gene: 19. Written as DNA, the CDR3 is TGTGCCAGCAGGGCCCCAGGGGGCGAGGATCAGGAGGGCTACGAGCAGTACTTC. Residues: CASRAPGGEDQEGYEQYF.

The chain recombines TRBV5-1 with TRBJ1-1; D is uncertain. With 1 base removed from V and 1 base from J, the gap between germline ends came to 5 bases. The germline CDR1 and CDR2 sequences are SGHRS and YFSETQ. This CDR3 region has 13 residues. The CDR3 bases are TGCGCCAGCAGCTTGTGGGAGAACACTGAAGCTTTCTTT. It specifies CASSLWENTEAFF.

The V gene is TRBV7-9, the J gene TRBJ1-1; D gene unclear. CDR1 and CDR2 from the germline V gene are SEHNR and FQNEAQ (reference sequence). Trimming removed 1 base from V and 5 bases from J, with 14 bases in between. CDR3 length equals 15 residues. The CDR3 coding sequence is TGTGCCAGCAGCTTAGACCCCGTGCGAGAGACTGAAGCTTTCTTT. It codes for CASSLDPVRETEAFF.

V and J are TRBV28 and TRBJ1-2, with 8 bases identical to TRBD1. V was clipped by 6 bases and J by 4 bases; unmatched bases: 4. Germline assignment: CDR1 MDHEN and CDR2 SYDVKM. This CDR3 is 13 amino acids long. CDR3 sequence: CASRQGAAYGYTF. The CDR3 region has the DNA TGTGCCAGCAGGCAGGGGGCCGCCTATGGCTACACCTTC.

This sequence joins TRBV12-3 or TRBV12-4 and TRBJ2-5, with no clear D. The CDR3 extends over 13 amino acids. Trimming removed 3 bases from V and 5 bases from J, with 10 bases in between. CDR3 region: CASSFLPWETQYF. Here the CDR3 DNA reads TGTGCCAGCAGTTTTCTACCTTGGGAGACCCAGTACTTC.

This chain links TRBV6-5 with TRBJ1-5; TRBD1 might be the D (5 bases). V lost 0 bases and J lost 7, with 10 bases in between. Germline assignment: CDR1 MNHEY and CDR2 SVGAGI. The CDR3 length is 14 residues. In nucleotides, the CDR3 is TGTGCCAGCAGTTACTCGGGAGGGGACCAGCCCCAGCATTTT. Protein sequence: CASSYSGGDQPQHF.

This clone turned up a few times. The chain is built from TRBV10-3 and TRBJ2-3, with 9 bases identical to TRBD2. J was trimmed by 0 bases and V by 2 bases; bases with no gene match: 12. The CDR3 contains 19 residues. Germline loops: CDR1 ENHRY, CDR2 SYGVKD. CDR3 DNA: TGTGCCATCAGTGAGGCGGGGGGGACCCTTACGATCAGCACAGATACGCAGTATTTT. Translating gives CAISEAGGTLTISTDTQYF.

The chain combines TRBV5-5 with TRBJ2-2; the D gene is possibly TRBD2 (6 bases). CDR1 and CDR2 from the germline V gene are SGHKS and YYEKEE (reference sequence). The CDR3 contains 14 residues. With 2 bases removed from V and 6 bases from J, the gap between germline ends came to 11 bases. This chain's CDR3 is CASSLADYAGELFF. The CDR3 coding sequence is TGTGCCAGCAGCTTAGCGGACTACGCCGGGGAGCTGTTTTTT.

This clone was seen a single time. The V call is TRBV9, the J call TRBJ2-7, with 11 bases lining up with TRBD1. CDR3 length equals 14 residues. Germline trimming cut 4 bases from V and 6 bases from J; bases unmatched to any gene: 6. Germline V gene data show CDR1 as SGDLS and CDR2 as YYNGEE. The CDR3 sequence: CASSPSGTGGEQYF. For the CDR3, the DNA is TGTGCCAGCAGCCCATCCGGGACAGGGGGCGAGCAGTACTTC.

The chain recombines TRBV27 with TRBJ2-1; no firm D call. The CDR3 contains 15 residues. V dropped 5 bases and J dropped 2 bases, with 13 bases sitting between them. Germline values: CDR1 MNHEY, CDR2 SMNVEV (reference sequence). Written as DNA, the CDR3 is TGTGCCAGCAGTCCCGAGCGTACCCCCTACAATGAGCAGTTCTTC. Its protein is CASSPERTPYNEQFF.

The chain carries TRBV30 and TRBJ2-5; no definite D call. Trimming pared 0 bases from V and 2 bases from J, leaving 7 bases between. Germline-derived CDR1 and CDR2 are GTSNPN and SVGIG (reference sequence). CDR3 length: 13 amino acids. For the CDR3, the DNA is TGTGCCTGGAGTGTACGCCCGCAAGAGACCCAGTACTTC. It yields the protein CAWSVRPQETQYF.

This sequence joins TRBV5-1 and TRBJ1-4; D perhaps matches TRBD1 (6 bases). Trimming took off 4 bases at V and 7 bases at J, with 8 bases between the two ends. This CDR3 spans 12 amino acids. Germline lookup yields CDR1 SGHRS and CDR2 YFSETQ. CDR3 sequence (DNA): TGCGCCAGCAGCGTGGACAGTGAAAAACTGTTTTTT. Protein sequence: CASSVDSEKLFF.

The chain combines TRBV30 with TRBJ1-1, with a weak D call TRBD1 (5 bases). V lost 2 bases to trimming and J lost 2 bases, with 15 bases between them. Germline V gene sequence: CDR1 GTSNPN, CDR2 SVGIG (reference sequence). The CDR3 runs to 15 residues. The CDR3 reads CAWSSWGGSNTEAFF. CDR3 coding DNA: TGTGCCTGGAGTAGCTGGGGGGGATCAAACACTGAAGCTTTCTTT.

The rearrangement joins TRBV25-1 to TRBJ1-1; maybe TRBD1 (5 bases). This CDR3 is built from 15 residues. V lost 5 bases and J 2 bases, leaving 15 bases between the germline ends. Germline CDR1 and CDR2: MGHDK and SYGVNS. This CDR3 is CASSRTTGFNTEAFF. As DNA, the CDR3 is TGTGCCAGCAGTAGGACCACAGGTTTTAACACTGAAGCTTTCTTT.

The chain recombines TRBV5-1 with TRBJ2-1, with D hard to call. There are 15 residues in the CDR3. Germline lookup yields CDR1 SGHRS and CDR2 YFSETQ. Trimming pared 1 base from V and 0 bases from J, leaving 8 bases between. Here the CDR3 DNA reads TGCGCCAGCAGCTTGAGGGCCTTCTCCTACAATGAGCAGTTCTTC. The encoded protein is CASSLRAFSYNEQFF.

J is TRBJ1-4 and V is TRBV18; D ambiguous. The CDR3 totals 11 residues. Trimming pared 2 bases from V and 7 bases from J, leaving 2 bases between. Germline CDR1 reads KGHSH; CDR2 reads LQKENI. The CDR3 loop reads CASSPGEKLFF. The CDR3 bases are TGTGCCAGCTCACCAGGTGAAAAACTGTTTTTT.

The chain uses TRBV3-1 (or the pseudogene TRBV3-2) and TRBJ1-5, with D tentatively TRBD1 (5 bases). The V gene's germline CDR1 is LGHDT and CDR2 YNNKEL (reference sequence). CDR3 length: 12 amino acids. Trimming left V 7 bases short and J 4 bases short, with 8 bases between. This CDR3 reads CASTSGNQPQHF. DNA for the CDR3: TGTGCCAGCACCTCAGGGAATCAGCCCCAGCATTTT.

The rearrangement links TRBV6-5 to TRBJ1-6; maybe TRBD1 (5 bases). V was trimmed by 2 bases and J by 5 bases, leaving 7 bases between them. CDR3 length equals 14 residues. Germline lookup yields CDR1 MNHEY and CDR2 SVGAGI. Written as DNA, the CDR3 is TGTGCCAGCAGTTACCTAGGGGATAATTCACCCCTCCACTTT. Its protein product is CASSYLGDNSPLHF.

This chain uses TRBV5-1 with TRBJ1-3, with TRBD1 matching over 9 bases. There are 15 residues in the CDR3. CDR1 is SGHRS and CDR2 is YFSETQ in the germline V gene. Losses at the gene ends were 0 bases for V and 4 bases for J; bases not matched to a gene: 2. Here the CDR3 reads CASSLGDRAGNTIYF. The CDR3 DNA sequence: TGCGCCAGCAGCTTGGGGGACAGGGCGGGAAACACCATATATTTT.

The chain uses TRBV11-2 and TRBJ2-3; 7 bases agree with TRBD2. V lost 5 bases to trimming and J lost 5 bases; unmatched junction nucleotides: 13. The germline V gene has CDR1 SGHAT and CDR2 FQNNGV. This CDR3 is built from 16 residues. CDR3 nucleotides: TGTGCCAGCAGCCGAATGGGAGGGAAGCTGGGAGATACGCAGTATTTT. This encodes CASSRMGGKLGDTQYF.